The sample holds one count of the clone carrying this T cell receptor (beta chain). Its matching antigen is unknown. The source of the sample is a study of cytomegalovirus exposure and HLA in healthy donors. The PCR ran on 60 Vbeta and 13 Jbeta primers. Original analysis: Later reanalysis found 70 million to 95 million unique TCR beta chains, 10 million to 12 million of them shared. Method: immunoSEQ multiplex PCR; TCRdb's copy keeps in-frame clones and lacks some. The DNA gave D and trimming, while V, J and clone size come from that table. The data hold 300,000 or so clones, with about 83% observed a single time. Study-wide findings and caveats: Cytomegalovirus association was assigned to more than 150 TCR beta chains. In an earlier analysis, most TCR beta V segments were productive about 87% or about 30% of the time. Indistinguishability led to the exclusion of some V segments, TRBV6-2 and TRBV6-3 included.

The CDR3 extends over 15 amino acids. With 6 bases clipped from V and 4 bases from J, the junction kept 4 bases outside the gene matches. Germline CDR1 reads LNHDA; CDR2 reads SQIVND (reference sequence). Specimen: PBMCs. This clonotype originated in a middle-aged woman in good health and CMV-seropositive. The rearrangement links TRBV19 to TRBJ2-1; 12 bases map to TRBD2. For the CDR3, the DNA is TGTGCCAGTAGCACGGGACTAGCGGGTTACAATGAGCAGTTCTTC. This translates into CASSTGLAGYNEQFF.